This T cell receptor (beta chain) was identified during a study of blood T cell repertoires in COVID-19 (dated by TCRdb to about 2020). At the level of the whole study: Samples from collaborators originated in the United States, Italy and Spain and spanned both the acute and convalescent phases of COVID-19. The material from the prospective study consisted of cDNA or gDNA derived from T cells, B-cell-depleted T cells, or PBMCs. Subjects who had been exposed to COVID-19, were actively infected with it, or had recovered from it provided the deeply sampled blood TCRbeta repertoires that made up the dataset. A freely available public database, intended as a resource for researchers studying the immune response to SARS-CoV-2, is where the repertoires were released. The samples were drawn from two sources: the first 160 participants of the ongoing ImmuneRACE study, and over 1,000 subjects contributed by 6 global collaborators. Sample metadata almost always included a de-identified subject ID, COVID-19 status, age in years and sex. HLA class I and class II types, where available, came from metadata supplied by the sample provider rather than from assay-based typing.

The sample holds one count of this clone. No cognate antigen has been identified for it. Base qualities were left out, and no much larger clone turns up one base away. One collaborating source in Seattle enrolled patients during active infection and followed them longitudinally through the course of disease. Collaborating institutions collected whole blood in K2EDTA tubes following their own protocols. For TCRbeta analysis, collaborators shipped samples as frozen whole blood, isolated PBMCs, or DNA extracted from either of those sample types. The full study reports these points: Clinical and demographic metadata were provided uncurated, with the amount varying by source and participant.

TCRbeta CDR3 regions were amplified from genomic DNA using the immunoSEQ Assay, a bias-controlled multiplex PCR. On the authors' methods: The number of nucleated cells in each sample was estimated from the amplification of reference gene primers within the assay. Sequence reads were collapsed and filtered to measure the absolute abundance of every unique TCRbeta CDR3 rearrangement. For each sample, productive Simpson clonality was calculated as the square root of Simpson's diversity index over productive rearrangements. In its TCRdb copy, this immuneACCESS table keeps in-frame sequences only and misses some clones. Where compared with another copy, unresolved V genes explain less than half of these, and the others have no known cause. That table supplies the V and J calls and clone size; D and trimming were determined from the DNA. The sample profile shows about 330,000 clones; roughly 86% of them were found once. Of the sample, around 8.9% falls within the top ten clones.

V ends up 5 bases short and J 3 bases short, with an unmatched junction base count of 19. The CDR3 runs 19 residues from the cysteine to the phenylalanine. Only the CDR3 part of the read is kept: 57 bases, read in frame from the first base. As encoded in the germline V gene, CDR1 is SGHVS while CDR2 is FQNEAQ. The sequence is built from TRBV7-8 and TRBJ1-5, and 7 junctional nucleotides match TRBD1. This sequence originates from a man in his thirties or forties with COVID-19, enrolled during active disease. The sequenced sample consisted of peripheral blood. Read as DNA, the sequence is TGTGCCAGCAGCCCCCACTCCTTTAGGACAGGTCCTAACAATCAGCCCCAGCATTTT. Its product reads: CASSPHSFRTGPNNQPQHF.